This T cell receptor (beta chain) is drawn from a study of blood T cell repertoires in COVID-19. The overall study: Specimens from acute and convalescent COVID-19 originated in the United States, Italy and Spain. Nucleic acid was either cDNA or gDNA, and it came from T cells, B-cell-depleted T cells, or PBMCs.

Only a few counts were recorded for this clone. This CDR3 contains 12 residues. Trimming took 3 bases from V and 3 from J, leaving 7 bases between them. Germline lookup yields CDR1 SGHNT and CDR2 YYREEE (reference sequence). Per the study methods: Cell counts per sample came from amplifying reference gene primers. Assay: immunoSEQ multiplex PCR; the TCRdb copy retains only in-frame clones and omits some. From that table come the V and J calls and clone size; the DNA was used to work out D and trimming. The sample has about 200,000 clones, roughly 80% seen once. This receptor was identified in a man in his 60s with acute or convalescent COVID-19. Sequencing was carried out using peripheral blood. The V gene is TRBV5-4, the J gene TRBJ2-7; weak D call: TRBD2 (5 bases). CDR3 in amino acids: CASSSRDYEQYF. The CDR3 region has the DNA TGTGCCAGCAGCTCCCGGGACTACGAGCAGTACTTC.